This TCR beta chain was identified during a study of cytomegalovirus exposure and HLA in healthy donors. PCR primers comprised 60 Vbeta and 13 Jbeta primers. Clones were read by immunoSEQ multiplex PCR, and TCRdb kept only the in-frame ones, dropping some. The table records approximately 140,000 clones, around 80% of them present only once. The V end was cut by 0 bases, the J end by 4 bases, with 9 bases between. The CDR3 has 14 residues. The V gene's germline CDR1 is MNHNS and CDR2 SASEGT. The V call is TRBV6-1, the J call TRBJ1-2, with D unclear. This receptor was taken from a man younger than 45 in good health and CMV-seronegative. Input material: PBMCs. Here the CDR3 reads CASSEAMAVYGYTF. CDR3 DNA sequence: TGTGCCAGCAGTGAAGCGATGGCAGTCTATGGCTACACCTTC.